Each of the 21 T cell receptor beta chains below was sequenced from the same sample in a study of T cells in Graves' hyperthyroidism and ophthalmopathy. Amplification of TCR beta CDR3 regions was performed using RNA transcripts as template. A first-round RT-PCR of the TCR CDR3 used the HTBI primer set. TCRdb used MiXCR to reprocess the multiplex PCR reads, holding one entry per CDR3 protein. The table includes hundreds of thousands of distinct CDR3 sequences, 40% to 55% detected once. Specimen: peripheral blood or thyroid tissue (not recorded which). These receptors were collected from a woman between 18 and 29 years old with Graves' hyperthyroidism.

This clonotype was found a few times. DNA for the CDR3: TGCAGCGTTGAAAAGGACACAGATACGCAGTATTTT. Translation: CSVEKDTDTQYF. The chain is built from TRBV29-1 and TRBJ2-3; D not resolved. Trimming took off 2 bases at V and 2 bases at J, with 5 bases between the two ends. The CDR3 consists of 12 residues. Germline CDR1 SQVTM, CDR2 ANQGSEA.

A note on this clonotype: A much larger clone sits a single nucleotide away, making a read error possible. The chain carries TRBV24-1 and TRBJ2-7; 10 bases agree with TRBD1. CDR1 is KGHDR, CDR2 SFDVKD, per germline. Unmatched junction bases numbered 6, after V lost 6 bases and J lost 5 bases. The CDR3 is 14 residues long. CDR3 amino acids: CATSSGDRGHEQYF. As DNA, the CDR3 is TGTGCCACCAGTTCGGGGGACAGGGGCCACGAGCAGTACTTC.

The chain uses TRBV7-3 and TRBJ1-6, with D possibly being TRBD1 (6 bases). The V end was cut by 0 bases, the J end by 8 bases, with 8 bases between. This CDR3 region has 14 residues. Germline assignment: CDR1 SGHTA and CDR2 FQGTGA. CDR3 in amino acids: CASSLTGGHSPLHF. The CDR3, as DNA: TGTGCCAGCAGCTTAACAGGGGGACATTCACCCCTCCACTTT.

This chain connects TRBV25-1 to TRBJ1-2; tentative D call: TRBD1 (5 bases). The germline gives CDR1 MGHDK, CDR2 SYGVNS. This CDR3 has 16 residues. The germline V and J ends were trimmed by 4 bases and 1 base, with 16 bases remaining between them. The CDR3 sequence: CASSARVPGFNYGYTF. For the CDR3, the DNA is TGTGCCAGCAGTGCTAGAGTCCCAGGGTTTAACTATGGCTACACCTTC.

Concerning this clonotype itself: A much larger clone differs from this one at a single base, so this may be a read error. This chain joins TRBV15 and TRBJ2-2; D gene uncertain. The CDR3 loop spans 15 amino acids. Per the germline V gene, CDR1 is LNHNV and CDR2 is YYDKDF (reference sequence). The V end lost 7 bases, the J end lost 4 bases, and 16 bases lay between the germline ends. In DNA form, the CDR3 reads TGTGCCACCAAGTTCGGTGGGATGGCCACCGGGGAGCTGTTTTTT. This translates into CATKFGGMATGELFF.

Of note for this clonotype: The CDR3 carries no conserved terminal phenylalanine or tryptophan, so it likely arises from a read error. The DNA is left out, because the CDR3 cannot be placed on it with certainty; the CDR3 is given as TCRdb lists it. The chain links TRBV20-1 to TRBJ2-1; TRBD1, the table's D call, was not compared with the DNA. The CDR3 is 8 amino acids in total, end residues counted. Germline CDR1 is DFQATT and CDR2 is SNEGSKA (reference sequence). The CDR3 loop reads CSAPLGGT.

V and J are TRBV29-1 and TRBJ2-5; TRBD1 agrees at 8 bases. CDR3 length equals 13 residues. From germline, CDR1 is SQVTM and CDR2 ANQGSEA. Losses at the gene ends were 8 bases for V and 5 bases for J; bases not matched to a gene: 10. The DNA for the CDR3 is TGCAGCATCCTGACAGGGGCGTTGGAGACCCAGTACTTC. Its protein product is CSILTGALETQYF.

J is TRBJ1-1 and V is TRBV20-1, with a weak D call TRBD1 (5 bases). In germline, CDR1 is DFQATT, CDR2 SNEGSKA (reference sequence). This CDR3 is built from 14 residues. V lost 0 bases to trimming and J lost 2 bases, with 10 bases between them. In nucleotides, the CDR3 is TGCAGTGCTAGAGAGGGGGGGTTAAACACTGAAGCTTTCTTT. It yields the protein CSAREGGLNTEAFF.

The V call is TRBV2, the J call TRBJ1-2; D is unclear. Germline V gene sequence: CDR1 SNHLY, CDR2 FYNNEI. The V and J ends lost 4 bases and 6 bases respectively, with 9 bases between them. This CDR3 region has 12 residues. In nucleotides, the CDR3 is TGTGCCAGCAGTGCTGAGAGGGATGGCTACACCTTC. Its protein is CASSAERDGYTF. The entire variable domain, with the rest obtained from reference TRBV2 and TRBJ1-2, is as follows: EPEVTQTPSHQVTQMGQEVILRCVPISNHLYFYWYRQILGQKVEFLVSFYNNEISEKSEIFDDQFSVERPDGSNFTLKIRSTKLEDSAMYFCASSAERDGYTFGSGTRLTVV.

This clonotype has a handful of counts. The CDR3 bases are TGTGCCAGCACCCCAGGGGGTAGCCGCGCCGGGGAGCTGTTTTTT. This codes for CASTPGGSRAGELFF. The gene calls are TRBV9 and TRBJ2-2; 7 nucleotides agree with TRBD1. The V gene end was trimmed by 6 bases and the J gene end by 6 bases; junction bases not matched to a gene: 11. From germline, CDR1 is SGDLS and CDR2 YYNGEE. CDR3 size: 15 residues.

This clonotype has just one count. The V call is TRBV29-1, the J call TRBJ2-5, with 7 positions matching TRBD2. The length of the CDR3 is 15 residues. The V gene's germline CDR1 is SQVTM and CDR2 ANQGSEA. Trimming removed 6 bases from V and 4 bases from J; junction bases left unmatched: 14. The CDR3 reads CSVAGGGPSGETQYF. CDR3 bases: TGCAGCGTCGCCGGGGGAGGGCCGTCGGGAGAGACCCAGTACTTC.

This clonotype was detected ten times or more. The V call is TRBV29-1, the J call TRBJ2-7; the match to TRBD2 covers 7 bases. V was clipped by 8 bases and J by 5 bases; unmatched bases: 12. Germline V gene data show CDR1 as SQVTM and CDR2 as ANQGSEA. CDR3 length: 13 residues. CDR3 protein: CSTPVGGSNEQYF. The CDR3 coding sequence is TGCAGCACTCCTGTTGGCGGGAGTAACGAGCAGTACTTC.

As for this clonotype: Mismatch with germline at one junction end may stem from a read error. The CDR3 DNA sequence: TGTGCCAGCAGCTTAGACAGCGGGCCCGGGTTT. It specifies CASSLDSGPGF. The chain combines TRBV7-8 with TRBJ2-2; the D gene is possibly TRBD2 (6 bases). This CDR3 is built from 11 residues. Germline CDR1 reads SGHVS; CDR2 reads FQNEAQ.

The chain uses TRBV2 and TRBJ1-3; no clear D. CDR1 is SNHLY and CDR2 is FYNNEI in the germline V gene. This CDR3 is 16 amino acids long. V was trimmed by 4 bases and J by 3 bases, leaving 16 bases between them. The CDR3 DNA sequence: TGTGCCAGCAGTGCTAGAGATTCTGCACTTGGAAACACCATATATTTT. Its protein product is CASSARDSALGNTIYF. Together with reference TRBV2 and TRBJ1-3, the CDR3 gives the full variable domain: EPEVTQTPSHQVTQMGQEVILRCVPISNHLYFYWYRQILGQKVEFLVSFYNNEISEKSEIFDDQFSVERPDGSNFTLKIRSTKLEDSAMYFCASSARDSALGNTIYFGEGSWLTVV.

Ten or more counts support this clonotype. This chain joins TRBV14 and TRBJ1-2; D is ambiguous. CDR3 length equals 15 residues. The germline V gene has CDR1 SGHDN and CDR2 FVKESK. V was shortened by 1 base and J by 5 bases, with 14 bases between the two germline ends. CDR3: CASSQGMQRIYGYTF. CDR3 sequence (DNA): TGTGCCAGCAGCCAAGGCATGCAACGGATATATGGCTACACCTTC.

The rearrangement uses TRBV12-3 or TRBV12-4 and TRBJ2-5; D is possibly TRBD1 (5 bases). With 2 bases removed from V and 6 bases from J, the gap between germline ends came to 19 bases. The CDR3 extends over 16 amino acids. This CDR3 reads CASSLRQGASPKTQYF. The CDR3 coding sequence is TGTGCCAGCAGTTTACGTCAGGGTGCTAGTCCGAAGACCCAGTACTTC.

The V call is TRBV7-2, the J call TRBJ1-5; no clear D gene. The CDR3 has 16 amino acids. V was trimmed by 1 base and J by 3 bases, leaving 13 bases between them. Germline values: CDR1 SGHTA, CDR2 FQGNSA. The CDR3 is CASSLGGIGNNQPQHF. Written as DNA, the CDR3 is TGTGCCAGCAGCTTAGGGGGAATTGGAAACAATCAGCCCCAGCATTTT.

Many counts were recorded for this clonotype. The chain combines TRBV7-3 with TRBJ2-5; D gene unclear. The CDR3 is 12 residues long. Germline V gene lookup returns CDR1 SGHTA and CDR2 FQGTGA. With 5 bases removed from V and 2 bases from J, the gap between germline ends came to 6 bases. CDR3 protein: CASSPHQETQYF. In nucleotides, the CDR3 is TGTGCCAGCAGCCCCCATCAAGAGACCCAGTACTTC.

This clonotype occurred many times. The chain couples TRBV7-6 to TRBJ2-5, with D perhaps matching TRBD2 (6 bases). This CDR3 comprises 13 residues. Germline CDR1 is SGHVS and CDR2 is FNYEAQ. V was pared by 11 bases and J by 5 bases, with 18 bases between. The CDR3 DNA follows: TGTGCCGGCGGGGCTTCTAGCTCGGAGACCCAGTACTTC. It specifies CAGGASSSETQYF.

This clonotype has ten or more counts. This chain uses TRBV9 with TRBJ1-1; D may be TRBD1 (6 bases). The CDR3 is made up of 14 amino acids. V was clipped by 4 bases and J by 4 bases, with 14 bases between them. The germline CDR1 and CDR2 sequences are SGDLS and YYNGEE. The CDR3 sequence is CASSRDRGGTEAFF. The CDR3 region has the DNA TGTGCCAGCAGCCGAGACAGAGGGGGCACTGAAGCTTTCTTT.

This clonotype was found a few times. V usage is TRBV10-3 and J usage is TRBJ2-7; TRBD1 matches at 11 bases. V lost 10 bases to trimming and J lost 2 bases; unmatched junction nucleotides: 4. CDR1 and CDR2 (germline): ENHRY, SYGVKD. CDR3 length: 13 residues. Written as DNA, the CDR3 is TGTGCCAGCATGGGACAGGGGGCCTACGAGCAGTACTTC. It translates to CASMGQGAYEQYF.